This T cell receptor beta chain came from a study of identical twins. Germline V gene lookup returns CDR1 GTSNPN and CDR2 SVGIG (reference sequence). The CDR3 contains 13 residues. V shed 0 bases and J shed 9 bases, with 12 bases lying between them. TCRdb re-derived calls from the 5' RACE reads in MiXCR, one entry per CDR3 protein. The sample has 700,000 or so distinct CDR3 sequences; 21% are singletons. Another study also made use of these data, one on T cells expressing NK-cell markers. This second report adds: With an anti-gamma-delta TCR antibody, sorting in several experiments was kept to alpha-beta TCR T cells. Once again these clonotypes came out on top in the CD3+CD56-NKG2C+ fraction of four donors.

Sample: PBMCs. The J gene is TRBJ2-1, the V gene TRBV30; perhaps TRBD2 as D (6 bases). This TCR derives from a woman between 18 and 29 years old in good health. DNA for the CDR3: TGTGCCTGGAGTGTTGGTGGGGGGACTGAGCAGTTCTTC. Translated, it gives CAWSVGGGTEQFF.